These 20 T cell receptor beta chains originate from one sample sequenced in a study of blood T cell repertoires in COVID-19. TCRdb keeps only in-frame clones here, not all; method: immunoSEQ multiplex PCR. The table lists fewer than 500,000 clones, around 87% of them singletons. Sequenced: PBMCs or T cells enriched from blood (not recorded which). These receptors were collected from a man aged 25-40 years who had recovered from COVID-19.

The chain is built from TRBV29-1 and TRBJ2-7, with 8 bases aligning to TRBD2. The CDR3 loop spans 13 amino acids. Germline-derived CDR1 and CDR2 are SQVTM and ANQGSEA. The V segment lost 1 base and the J segment 6 bases; nucleotides outside the gene matches: 5. The CDR3 sequence: CSVEGRGAAEQYF. The CDR3 region has the DNA TGCAGCGTTGAAGGGCGGGGGGCAGCCGAGCAGTACTTC.

This clone was seen a handful of times. This chain joins TRBV10-3 and TRBJ2-2; TRBD1 matches at 7 bases. Germline V gene data show CDR1 as ENHRY and CDR2 as SYGVKD. Unmatched junction bases numbered 1, after V lost 6 bases and J lost 3 bases. The CDR3 runs 13 residues. This chain's CDR3 is CAIRQGDTGELFF. The CDR3 DNA follows: TGTGCCATCAGGCAGGGGGACACCGGGGAGCTGTTTTTT.

This clone has more than one count but fewer than ten. The chain employs TRBV10-3 and TRBJ1-1; no clear D gene. V lost 2 bases and J lost 5, with 12 bases in between. The germline V gene encodes CDR1 ENHRY and CDR2 SYGVKD. The CDR3 length is 14 residues. The CDR3 DNA follows: TGTGCCATCAGTGAGGGTCTAGGAGGGACTGAAGCTTTCTTT. Translation gives CAISEGLGGTEAFF.

This clone was detected only once. This rearrangement joins TRBV6-5 to TRBJ1-4; maybe TRBD1 (5 bases). The germline V and J ends were trimmed by 9 bases and 5 bases, with 13 bases remaining between them. This CDR3 is built from 13 residues. Germline values: CDR1 MNHEY, CDR2 SVGAGI. In nucleotides, the CDR3 is TGTGCCAGTTTAAGGGGAACGAATGAAAAACTGTTTTTT. Translating it yields CASLRGTNEKLFF.

This clone was detected a few times. V is TRBV4-1 and J is TRBJ1-2, with 8 bases aligning to TRBD1. Unmatched junction bases numbered 10, after V lost 0 bases and J lost 4 bases. Germline values: CDR1 MGHRA, CDR2 YSYEKL. CDR3 size: 17 residues. The CDR3 sequence is CASSQDGTGVLLYGYTF. Here the CDR3 DNA reads TGCGCCAGCAGCCAAGACGGGACAGGCGTACTACTCTATGGCTACACCTTC.

V is TRBV7-9 and J is TRBJ1-2; 10 positions agree with TRBD1. Trimming at V came to 2 bases and at J to 8 bases, leaving 8 bases not matched to a gene. CDR1 is SEHNR, CDR2 FQNEAQ, per germline (reference sequence). This CDR3 is 15 amino acids long. CDR3 protein: CASSLRGQGFVGYTF. For the CDR3, the DNA is TGTGCCAGCAGCTTAAGGGGACAGGGGTTCGTCGGCTACACCTTC.

The chain has TRBV5-1 and TRBJ1-4; the match to TRBD1 covers 7 bases. The CDR3 runs 16 residues. The J segment lost 8 bases and the V segment lost 1 base, leaving 11 bases of the junction unmatched. Germline CDR1 SGHRS, CDR2 YFSETQ. The DNA of the CDR3 is TGCGCCAGCAGCTTGATGGATAAGGGGGCCGAGGAAAAACTGTTTTTT. Translation gives CASSLMDKGAEEKLFF.

The chain uses TRBV6-2 or TRBV6-3 and TRBJ1-2, with 9 bases identical to TRBD1. V lost 5 bases and J lost 1; bases outside the gene matches: 2. The CDR3 runs to 14 residues. Germline CDR1 and CDR2: MNHEY and SVGEGT. CDR3 sequence (DNA): TGTGCCAGCAGTCCGGGACAGGGTAACTATGGCTACACCTTC. Residues: CASSPGQGNYGYTF.

The V call is TRBV6-4, the J call TRBJ1-2; 11 nucleotides align to TRBD1. Germline V gives CDR1 MRHNA, CDR2 SNTAGT. With 7 bases clipped from V and 9 bases from J, the junction kept 7 bases outside the gene matches. This CDR3 region has 13 residues. This chain's CDR3 is CASNPGQGGRYTF. In nucleotides, the CDR3 is TGTGCCAGCAATCCGGGACAGGGGGGACGCTACACCTTC.

The V and J genes are TRBV19 and TRBJ1-3, with D possibly TRBD1 on 6 matching bases. CDR3 size: 16 residues. The ends were cut back, 1 base at V and 0 bases at J, with 10 bases in the middle. Germline V gene lookup returns CDR1 LNHDA and CDR2 SQIVND (reference sequence). The CDR3 coding sequence is TGTGCCAGTAGTATAGGTAAGGGGGTCTCTGGAAACACCATATATTTT. It is translated as CASSIGKGVSGNTIYF.

This clone was recorded only once. V and J are TRBV6-1 and TRBJ1-5, with D perhaps matching TRBD1 (5 bases). V was pared by 5 bases and J by 11 bases, with 16 bases between. This CDR3 has 13 amino acids. CDR1 is MNHNS, CDR2 SASEGT, per germline. This chain's CDR3 is CASSIADWGAQHF. CDR3 in DNA: TGTGCCAGCAGTATAGCGGATTGGGGGGCCCAGCATTTT.

This chain links TRBV5-6 with TRBJ2-7, with D maybe TRBD1 (6 bases). CDR3 length equals 15 residues. V lost 4 bases, J lost 2 bases, and 16 bases lay in between. Germline V CDR1 and CDR2: SGHDT, YYEEEE. The CDR3 reads CASSPQNGQPYEQYF. The CDR3 DNA follows: TGTGCCAGCAGCCCACAAAATGGACAGCCCTACGAGCAGTACTTC.

Only a few counts were recorded for this clone. The chain uses TRBV11-2 and TRBJ1-2; D not resolved. Germline V gives CDR1 SGHAT, CDR2 FQNNGV. V gave up 3 bases and J gave up 4 bases, with 18 bases separating them. This CDR3 is built from 16 residues. The CDR3 DNA is TGTGCCAGCAGCTTCTCCCCCGGTGTAGAGCTCTATGGCTACACCTTC. Translation gives CASSFSPGVELYGYTF. The entire variable domain, with the rest obtained from reference TRBV11-2 and TRBJ1-2, is as follows: EAGVAQSPRYKIIEKRQSVAFWCNPISGHATLYWYQQILGQGPKLLIQFQNNGVVDDSQLPKDRFSAERLKGVDSTLKIQPAKLEDSAVYLCASSFSPGVELYGYTFGSGTRLTVV.

CDR3 coding DNA: TGTGCCAGCTCACCAATAGCAAATACTCCAGATACGCAGTATTTT. Translating gives CASSPIANTPDTQYF. The J gene is TRBJ2-3, the V gene TRBV18, with D uncertain. Germline assignment: CDR1 KGHSH and CDR2 LQKENI. Trimming removed 2 bases from V and 4 bases from J, with 13 bases in between. This CDR3 is 15 amino acids long. Variable domain in full (rest from reference TRBV18 and TRBJ2-3): NAGVMQNPRHLVRRRGQEARLRCSPMKGHSHVYWYRQLPEEGLKFMVYLQKENIIDESGMPKERFSAEFPKEGPSILRIQQVVRGDSAAYFCASSPIANTPDTQYFGPGTRLTVL.

This sequence joins TRBV7-6 and TRBJ1-1, with 10 bases that match TRBD1. CDR1 is SGHVS, CDR2 FNYEAQ, per germline. The CDR3 has 11 residues. Trimming removed 8 bases from V and 13 bases from J; junction bases left unmatched: 7. The CDR3 bases are TGTGCCAGCGGACAGGGGGAAATGGGTTTCTTT. Amino acids: CASGQGEMGFF. Full variable domain (outside the CDR3, taken from reference TRBV7-6 and TRBJ1-1): GAGVSQSPRYKVTKRGQDVALRCDPISGHVSLYWYRQALGQGPEFLTYFNYEAQQDKSGLPNDRFSAERPEGSISTLTIQRTEQRDSAMYRCASGQGEMGFFGQGTRLTVV.

The rearrangement uses TRBV6-2 or TRBV6-3 and TRBJ2-3; 10 bases line up with TRBD2. This CDR3 has 16 residues. V was pared by 2 bases and J by 1 base, with 3 bases of the junction left unmatched. CDR1 is MNHEY and CDR2 is SVGEGT in the germline V gene. The CDR3 DNA is TGTGCCAGCAGTTACCAAGCGGGGGGGGGCACAGATACGCAGTATTTT. This gives the protein CASSYQAGGGTDTQYF.

The rearrangement joins TRBV3-1 (or the pseudogene TRBV3-2) to TRBJ1-1; D unclear. This CDR3 has 11 amino acids. Germline CDR1 and CDR2: LGHDT and YNNKEL (reference sequence). V lost 1 base and J 9 bases, leaving 6 bases between the germline ends. This CDR3 is CASSQATKAFF. CDR3 DNA sequence: TGTGCCAGCAGCCAAGCCACAAAAGCTTTCTTT.

The J gene is TRBJ2-1, the V gene TRBV19; 7 bases are shared with TRBD2. The V and J ends lost 4 bases and 0 bases, in that order; junction bases with no gene match: 6. The germline CDR1 and CDR2 sequences are LNHDA and SQIVND (reference sequence). The CDR3 spans 16 residues. The CDR3 protein is CASSTFGGSSYNEQFF. The CDR3 bases are TGTGCCAGTAGTACTTTCGGGGGGAGCTCCTACAATGAGCAGTTCTTC.

This chain connects TRBV18 to TRBJ1-5; perhaps TRBD1 as D (5 bases). The CDR3 loop spans 12 amino acids. V lost 6 bases and J 5 bases, leaving 8 bases between the germline ends. CDR1 is KGHSH, CDR2 LQKENI, per germline. The DNA of the CDR3 is TGTGCCAGCTCGCGGGGGGATCAGCCCCAGCATTTT. Translated: CASSRGDQPQHF.

The genes are TRBV10-3 and TRBJ1-5, with D tentatively TRBD1 (6 bases). Germline V gives CDR1 ENHRY, CDR2 SYGVKD. Trimming took 0 bases from V and 3 from J, leaving 12 bases between them. CDR3 size: 16 residues. For the CDR3, the DNA is TGTGCCATCAGTGAGTCGATGTCAGGGGCCAATCAGCCCCAGCATTTT. This translates into CAISESMSGANQPQHF.